Reported below is one T cell receptor (beta chain). The table lists this clonotype with many counts. Its antigen remains undetermined. It has no much larger one-base neighbor in the sample; base qualities were not kept. Libraries were built with PCR. Data came from an Illumina HiSeq 2500. TCR libraries were prepared with molecular barcoding, using unique molecular identifiers to normalize TCRbeta repertoire quantification. TCRdb reprocessed the public reads (quality trimming at Q25 with fastp, clone calling with MiXCR) and kept in-frame beta chains. Entries are consolidated by CDR3 protein sequence, retaining the most common genes and DNA. The sample includes 600,000 to 700,000 distinct CDR3 sequences, with 16% observed a single time. The ten largest clones add up to 1.1% of the sample. The data are from a study of T-cell reconstitution after alpha-beta-depleted transplantation in children (dated by TCRdb to 2016 to 2017). General notes on the study: Using TCR repertoire profiling, the study quantitatively followed how T-cell immune reconstitution unfolded in children after TCRalphabeta/CD19-depleted allogeneic hematopoietic cell transplantation.

The material was PBMCs from the stem cell graft donor, obtained from the stem cell graft. This sequence was found in a human donor who donated a stem cell graft to a child with acute myeloid leukemia.

The CDR3 region: CASSLVRQDGINYEQYF. The nucleotide sequence is TGTGCCAGCAGTTTAGTCAGACAGGACGGTATCAACTACGAGCAGTACTTC. The V and J segments used are TRBV12-3 or TRBV12-4 and TRBJ2-7; a tentative D match to TRBD1 spans 6 bases. The CDR3 covers 17 residues, taking in both the cysteine and the phenylalanine. The kept DNA is CDR3 alone, 51 bases in frame from the first base. The junction shows trimming of 1 base on V and 3 bases on J, plus 19 bases between the germline ends.